This entry lists 2 T cell receptor beta chains sequenced from one sample in a study of blood T cell repertoires in COVID-19. The data were produced by immunoSEQ multiplex PCR, yet TCRdb's version contains in-frame clones alone and is incomplete. The sample lists some 70,000 clones, approximately 86% occurring once. Sequenced material: peripheral blood. These receptors were taken from a middle-aged man with COVID-19, enrolled during active disease.

This chain connects TRBV5-1 to TRBJ2-1, with 10 bases that match TRBD1. This CDR3 region has 15 residues. CDR1 and CDR2 from the germline V gene are SGHRS and YFSETQ. Trimming at V came to 3 bases and at J to 7 bases, leaving 7 bases not matched to a gene. The CDR3 bases are TGCGCCAGCAGCTACCGTGGACAGGGGGTTAATGAGCAGTTCTTC. It specifies CASSYRGQGVNEQFF.

The table lists this clone with a count of one. The chain couples TRBV7-3 to TRBJ2-2; 12 nucleotides line up with TRBD2. The germline gives CDR1 SGHTA, CDR2 FQGTGA. The CDR3 is 16 residues long. Unmatched junction bases numbered 4, after V lost 2 bases and J lost 6 bases. CDR3 coding DNA: TGTGCCAGCAGCTTAGCGGGACTAGCGGGTCCCGGGGAGCTGTTTTTT. It is translated as CASSLAGLAGPGELFF.